This T cell receptor beta chain emerged from a study of beta chain features in type 1 diabetes. Study conclusions and caveats: An over-representation of cells with high TCR expression could result from cDNA sequencing. A definitive answer on HLA type influencing TCRB rearrangement was not reached here.

Central memory, naive, regulatory and stem cell-like memory CD4+ cells were sorted by CD45RO/CCR7/CD25/CD127/CD95/CD27. Post-sort purity exceeded 95% for all sorted populations. Only a few counts were recorded for this clone. Its antigen remains unknown. cDNA synthesis used the whole RNA isolate, giving expressed TCRB sequences. Profiling relied on immunoSEQ multiplex PCR, and the TCRdb table lists in-frame clones only, not all of them. The table records about 410,000 clones, about 14% of them present only once. V was clipped by 2 bases and J by 4 bases, with 8 bases between them. Looked up from germline, CDR1 is SGHTA and CDR2 is FQGNSA. The CDR3 consists of 13 residues.

The chain carries TRBV7-2 and TRBJ2-5; no definite D call. Sequenced material: naive CD4+ T cells from blood. This sequence originates from a man younger than 40 in good health. CDR3 in DNA: TGTGCCAGCAGCTTAACCCCCGCAGAGACCCAGTACTTC. It translates to CASSLTPAETQYF.